Sequencing of this T cell receptor beta chain was carried out in a study of cytomegalovirus exposure and HLA in healthy donors. With 60 Vbeta and 13 Jbeta primers, the PCR was carried out. Sequencing used immunoSEQ multiplex PCR; TCRdb keeps in-frame clones, though not all of them. The sample contains 90,000 or so clones, roughly four fifths of which appear only once. CDR1 and CDR2 (germline): SGHRS, YFSETQ. This CDR3 has 14 residues. V shed 4 bases, J shed 6 bases, and the junction held 2 bases outside the gene matches. This clone came up once. Its specificity is unknown. Study-level points and caveats: Researchers reported in a later analysis that a missense DCLRE1C variant was tied to TCR beta V- and J-gene trimming. In vitro assays verified that a few CMV-associated chains recognized CMV antigens specifically.

The clonotype was recovered from a man between 25 and 39 years old in good health and CMV-seropositive. This rearrangement joins TRBV5-1 to TRBJ1-6, with TRBD1 matching over 9 bases. The material sequenced was PBMCs. CDR3 in amino acids: CASSPGQGNSPLHF. The CDR3 DNA is TGCGCCAGCAGCCCGGGACAGGGTAATTCACCCCTCCACTTT.